The 9 T cell receptor beta chains given below trace back to one sample, sequenced in a study of shared T cell receptors in the human thymus. Clones were sequenced by immunoSEQ multiplex PCR, and TCRdb holds only the in-frame ones, with some missing. The table includes about 710,000 clones, around 87% detected once. The sample was also reused in another study, on human thymus T cells.

Sequenced input: thymocytes. The receptors stem from a boy in the first two years of life with a congenital heart defect.

This rearrangement joins TRBV11-2 to TRBJ2-3; 8 bases are shared with TRBD1. The CDR3 extends over 17 amino acids. CDR1 is SGHAT and CDR2 is FQNNGV in the germline V gene. Trimming cost V 1 base and J 0 bases; bases outside gene matches: 6. The CDR3 sequence: CASSLVQGGPSTDTQYF. The CDR3 DNA sequence: TGTGCCAGCAGCTTAGTACAGGGGGGCCCTAGCACAGATACGCAGTATTTT. Together with reference TRBV11-2 and TRBJ2-3, the CDR3 gives the full variable domain: EAGVAQSPRYKIIEKRQSVAFWCNPISGHATLYWYQQILGQGPKLLIQFQNNGVVDDSQLPKDRFSAERLKGVDSTLKIQPAKLEDSAVYLCASSLVQGGPSTDTQYFGPGTRLTVL.

This clone was counted between two and nine times. The gene calls are TRBV27 and TRBJ1-5, with D maybe TRBD1 (6 bases). Trimming removed 9 bases at V and 4 bases at J, with 25 bases between. CDR3 length equals 17 residues. Germline-derived CDR1 and CDR2 are MNHEY and SMNVEV (reference sequence). The CDR3 bases are TGTGCCAGAGCAGGGGATAAGGGGCATAGGGAGAATCAGCCCCAGCATTTT. Its translation: CARAGDKGHRENQPQHF.

This rearrangement joins TRBV6-6 to TRBJ1-2, with D tentatively TRBD1 (5 bases). This CDR3 is 15 amino acids long. The germline V gene has CDR1 MNHNY and CDR2 SVGAGI (reference sequence). Trimming pared 0 bases from V and 7 bases from J, leaving 15 bases between. The CDR3 here is CASSYSTDPIRGYTF. CDR3 DNA: TGTGCCAGCAGTTACTCGACAGACCCAATCCGTGGCTACACCTTC.

The rearrangement joins TRBV5-6 to TRBJ1-2, with D unresolved. The CDR3 is 16 amino acids. Germline CDR1 SGHDT, CDR2 YYEEEE. V was pared by 0 bases and J by 8 bases, with 20 bases between. The CDR3 loop reads CASSLVGSWEEEGYTF. In DNA form, the CDR3 reads TGTGCCAGCAGCTTGGTGGGCTCTTGGGAGGAGGAGGGCTACACCTTC.

The chain uses TRBV4-1 and TRBJ2-3, with TRBD2 as a possible D gene (5 bases). Germline CDR1 is MGHRA and CDR2 is YSYEKL. V shed 3 bases and J shed 4 bases, with 23 bases lying between them. CDR3 length: 18 residues. DNA of the CDR3: TGCGCCAGCAGCCAGGTCCGGTCCTCCCTCCGAGGGCCAGATACGCAGTATTTT. The encoded protein is CASSQVRSSLRGPDTQYF.

This clone was counted once. The gene calls are TRBV5-6 and TRBJ1-2; D unclear. The CDR3 sequence is 12 residues long. V lost 2 bases, J lost 4 bases, and 6 bases lay in between. Germline V CDR1 and CDR2: SGHDT, YYEEEE. The CDR3 sequence: CASSFSIYGYTF. DNA for the CDR3: TGTGCCAGCAGCTTTAGTATCTATGGCTACACCTTC.

V and J are TRBV4-1 and TRBJ2-2; the match to TRBD1 covers 9 bases. Germline values: CDR1 MGHRA, CDR2 YSYEKL. After removal of 1 base from V and 5 bases from J, the junction contained 2 bases not matched to a gene. This CDR3 is built from 15 residues. The CDR3 region is CASSQVGQGTGELFF. The CDR3 region has the DNA TGCGCCAGCAGCCAAGTAGGACAGGGGACCGGGGAGCTGTTTTTT.

This sequence joins TRBV6-1 and TRBJ2-5; D is unresolved. Trimming took off 5 bases at V and 1 base at J, with 5 bases between the two ends. This CDR3 has 12 amino acids. Germline loops: CDR1 MNHNS, CDR2 SASEGT. The CDR3 DNA follows: TGTGCCAGCAGTCCTCTCCAAGAGACCCAGTACTTC. Translating gives CASSPLQETQYF.

This clone was recorded a few times. The V gene is TRBV11-2, the J gene TRBJ1-1; 7 bases fit TRBD1. Looked up from germline, CDR1 is SGHAT and CDR2 is FQNNGV. CDR3 size: 14 residues. V gave up 4 bases and J gave up 4 bases; unmatched junction bases: 6. CDR3 amino acids: CASSSNRGGTEAFF. CDR3 DNA: TGTGCCAGCAGCTCGAACAGGGGTGGCACTGAAGCTTTCTTT.